Detailed here is one T cell receptor (beta chain). Its antigen is unknown. The sample comes from a study of CD8+CD57+ T cells in acquired aplastic anemia. The template for TCR beta VDJ and CDR3 sequence profiling was genomic DNA. TCRdb re-analysed the reads in MiXCR, keeping a single row per CDR3 protein. This sample has 200,000 to 300,000 distinct CDR3 sequences, with 65% to 90% found just once. Notes on the study in general: Patients and controls shared about 27 CD8+ CDR3 sequences. Patients and controls had CD8+ Simpson's diversity values that were not significantly distinct.

Previously, flow cytometry had revealed CD8+CD57+ cell expansion in the patients chosen for sequencing. All patients had severe acquired aplastic anemia. Sampling of blood occurred while the patients had still received no therapy. This CDR3 is built from 13 residues. From germline, CDR1 is SGHNT and CDR2 YENEEA. Trimming removed 2 bases at V and 6 bases at J, with 8 bases between. This chain connects TRBV11-3 to TRBJ2-1, with D tentatively TRBD2 (6 bases). Sequenced: sorted CD4+, CD8+, or CD8+CD57+ T cells (not recorded which) from PBMCs. The receptor's source is a human donor with aplastic anemia. CDR3 amino acids: CASSLWTINEQFF. The CDR3 nucleotides read TGTGCCAGCAGCTTATGGACTATCAATGAGCAGTTCTTC.